This T cell receptor beta chain was sequenced during a study of control samples from healthy donors and cancer patients. TCRdb keeps only in-frame clones here, not all; method: immunoSEQ multiplex PCR. This table has roughly 76,000 clones, roughly 93% appearing once. The germline V gene encodes CDR1 SGHRS and CDR2 YFSETQ. V dropped 1 base and J dropped 5; count of bases not matched to a gene: 6. The CDR3 runs 16 residues. The TCR was taken from a woman between 18 and 29 years old in good health. V is TRBV5-1 and J is TRBJ1-4; 9 nucleotides align to TRBD1. The sequencing sample was made of blood. The CDR3 is CASSLPTGTGNEKLFF. CDR3 DNA: TGCGCCAGCAGCTTGCCGACCGGGACAGGGAATGAAAAACTGTTTTTT.